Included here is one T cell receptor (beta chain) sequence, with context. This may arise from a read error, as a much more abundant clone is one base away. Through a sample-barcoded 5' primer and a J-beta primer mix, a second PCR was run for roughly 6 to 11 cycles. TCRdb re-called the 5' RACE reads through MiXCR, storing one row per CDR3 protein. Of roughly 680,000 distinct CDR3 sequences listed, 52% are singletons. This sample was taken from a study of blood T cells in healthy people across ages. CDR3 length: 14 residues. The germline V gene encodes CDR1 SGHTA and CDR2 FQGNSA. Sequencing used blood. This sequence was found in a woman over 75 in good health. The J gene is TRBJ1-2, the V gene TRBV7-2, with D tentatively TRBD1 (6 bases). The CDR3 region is CAGSPSQGRSGYTF. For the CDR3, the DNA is TGTGCCGGCAGCCCCAGCCAGGGGAGAAGTGGCTACACCTTC.